The sequence of this TCR beta chain was determined in a study of cytomegalovirus exposure and HLA in healthy donors. General observations from the study: With further analysis later on, most CMV-associated TCR beta chains appeared HLA-restricted. Links to common viral pathogens appeared, in a later analysis, for several of the most significant clusters. Previously analyzed data showed that most TCR beta V segments were productive at a frequency of about 87% or about 30%.

PCR involved 60 Vbeta and 13 Jbeta primers. Clones were sequenced by immunoSEQ multiplex PCR, and TCRdb holds only the in-frame ones, with some missing. This repertoire shows over 85,000 clones, approximately 79% found once; its top ten account for roughly 6.2%. Of note for this clone: Its specificity is not known.

Germline CDR1 SGHNT, CDR2 YENEEA. Trimming left V 1 base short and J 4 bases short, with 10 bases between. This CDR3 spans 14 amino acids. The chain combines TRBV11-3 with TRBJ2-5; tentative D call: TRBD1 (6 bases). Material: PBMCs. This clonotype originated in a man aged 25 to 45 in good health and CMV-seropositive. The CDR3 DNA reads TGTGCCAGCAGCTTAGGGGGGCGAGGAGAGACCCAGTACTTC. It yields the protein CASSLGGRGETQYF.